Included here is one TCR beta chain sequence, with context. Its antigen remains unidentified. These data come from a study of CXCR3-negative and CXCR3-positive naive CD8 T cells. General study points: Naive cells with CXCR3 showed TRB CDR3s that were more hydrophobic than those in CXCR3-negative naive cells.

Via 5' RACE with UMI labels, TRB cDNA libraries were prepared. TCRdb reworked the 5' RACE reads into one entry per CDR3 protein, no DNA. Its clone listing holds some 130,000 distinct CDR3 sequences. Sequencing was done on a sample of naive CXCR3+ CD8+ T cells from blood. The subset: CD45RO-CCR7+CD27+CD95- naive CD8+ T cells expressing CXCR3 (TNR3+). The source is a human donor in good health. Some clones in this sample may be carry-over from other donors' samples.

The chain's CDR3 is CASSSRTVNEKLFF. V is TRBV11-3 and J is TRBJ1-4. The CDR3 sequence is 14 residues long. CDR1 and CDR2 from the germline V gene are SGHNT and YENEEA.